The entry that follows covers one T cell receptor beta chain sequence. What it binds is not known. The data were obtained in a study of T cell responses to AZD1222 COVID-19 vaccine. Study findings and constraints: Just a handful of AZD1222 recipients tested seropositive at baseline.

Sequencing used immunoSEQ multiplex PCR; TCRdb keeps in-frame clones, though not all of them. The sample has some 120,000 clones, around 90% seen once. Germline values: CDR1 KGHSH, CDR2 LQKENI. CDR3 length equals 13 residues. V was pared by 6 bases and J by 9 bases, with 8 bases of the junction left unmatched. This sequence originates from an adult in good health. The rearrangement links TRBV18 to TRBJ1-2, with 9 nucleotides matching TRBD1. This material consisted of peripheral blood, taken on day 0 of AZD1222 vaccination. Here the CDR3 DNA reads TGTGCCAGCTCCCCCGGGACAGGGAACAGCTACACCTTC. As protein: CASSPGTGNSYTF.